This T cell receptor beta chain stems from a study of OX40 agonist ivuxolimab in advanced cancers. As for the study in general: Ivuxolimab, which is an agonistic anti-OX40 (CD134) antibody, was administered to the patients. Earlier treatment with anti-PD-1, anti-PD-L1 or anti-CTLA-4 was permitted, and around 36% had received some.

The repertoire was sequenced with immunoSEQ multiplex PCR; TCRdb's copy has only in-frame clones and lacks some. The repertoire has 80,000 to 90,000 clones, around 84% of them found once; the top ten carry 1.5% to 2%. The CDR3 has 15 amino acids. Trimming removed 4 bases from V and 0 bases from J; junction bases left unmatched: 7. Germline V gives CDR1 SGHRS, CDR2 YFSETQ. This sequence was found in an adult with an advanced solid tumor such as melanoma, head and neck, liver or kidney cancer. The sequencing here drew on CD4+ or CD8+ T cells sorted from blood, taken in a trial of the OX40 agonist ivuxolimab. The genes are TRBV5-1 and TRBJ2-7, with TRBD1 identical over 7 bases. The CDR3 sequence: CASSPLGGHSYEQYF. The CDR3 coding sequence is TGCGCCAGCAGCCCGCTAGGGGGCCACTCCTACGAGCAGTACTTC.